The text below deals with one TCR beta chain. This record belongs to a study of blood T cell repertoires in COVID-19. CDR3 length: 13 residues. The V end lost 5 bases, the J end lost 2 bases, and 9 bases lay between the germline ends. Germline V gene lookup returns CDR1 LGHDT and CDR2 YNNKEL (reference sequence). Clinical histories supplied by participants themselves formed the basis of cohort assignment. Two consecutive negative NP/OP PCR tests, clearance, or resolved symptoms defined Cohort 3 recovery. Libraries were prepared by immunoSEQ multiplex PCR; TCRdb keeps only in-frame clonotypes and omits some of them. The repertoire includes approximately 170,000 clones, about 80% of them detected once, and less than 15% sits in the top ten.

The V call is TRBV3-1 (or the pseudogene TRBV3-2), the J call TRBJ2-5, with D possibly matching TRBD2 (5 bases). This TCR derives from a man aged 45-65 years who had recovered from COVID-19. Sequencing input: PBMCs or T cells enriched from blood (not recorded which). The CDR3 sequence is CASSSGLQETQYF. The CDR3, as DNA: TGTGCCAGCAGCAGCGGCTTACAAGAGACCCAGTACTTC.